This TCR beta chain was identified in a study of metastatic and nonmetastatic thyroid tumors. For the study at large: Repertoires from blood and tumor or nodule tissue of malignant and benign thyroid patients were compared. General study findings and limits: Malignant tumors reportedly showed significantly higher TCR beta diversity than benign nodules in both blood and tumor.

Thyroid surgery was preceded by no treatment in any patient. Comment on this clone: The antigen is not known.

Per germline, CDR1 MDHEN and CDR2 SYDVKM. The CDR3 is 16 amino acids. Trimming took 3 bases from V and 0 from J; bases not matched to a gene: 8. Study processing details: A papillary thyroid cancer distant-metastasis classifier was built from CDR3 differences across clinicopathological groups. From the PCR reads, TCRdb re-called clones with MiXCR. These V and J calls are TCRdb output, not the study's own analysis. The sample shows tens of thousands of clones, over 9.5% of them seen only once. This receptor was obtained from a female donor with papillary thyroid cancer or a benign thyroid nodule (not recorded which). Some clones in this sample may be carry-over from other donors' samples. The gene calls are TRBV28 and TRBJ2-7, with 7 bases identical to TRBD2. Sequences were obtained from blood. The CDR3 protein is CASSFTPLAASYEQYF. The CDR3 region has the DNA TGTGCCAGCAGTTTTACCCCCCTAGCGGCCTCCTACGAGCAGTACTTC.